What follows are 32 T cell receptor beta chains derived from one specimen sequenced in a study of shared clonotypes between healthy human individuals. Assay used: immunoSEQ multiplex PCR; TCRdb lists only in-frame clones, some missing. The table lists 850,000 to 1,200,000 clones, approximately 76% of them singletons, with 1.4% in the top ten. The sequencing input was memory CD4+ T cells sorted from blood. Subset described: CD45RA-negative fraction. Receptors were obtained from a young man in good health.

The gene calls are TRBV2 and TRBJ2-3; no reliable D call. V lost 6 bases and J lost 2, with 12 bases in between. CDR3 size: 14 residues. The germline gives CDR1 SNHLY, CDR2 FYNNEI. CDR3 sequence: CASSPGRNTDTQYF. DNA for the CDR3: TGTGCCAGCAGCCCGGGCAGGAACACAGATACGCAGTATTTT.

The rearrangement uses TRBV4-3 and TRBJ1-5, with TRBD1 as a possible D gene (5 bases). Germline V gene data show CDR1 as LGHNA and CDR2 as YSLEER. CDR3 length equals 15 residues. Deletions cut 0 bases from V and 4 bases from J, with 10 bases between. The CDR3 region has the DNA TGCGCCAGCAGCCAAGATCCCAGGGCTAATCAGCCCCAGCATTTT. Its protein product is CASSQDPRANQPQHF.

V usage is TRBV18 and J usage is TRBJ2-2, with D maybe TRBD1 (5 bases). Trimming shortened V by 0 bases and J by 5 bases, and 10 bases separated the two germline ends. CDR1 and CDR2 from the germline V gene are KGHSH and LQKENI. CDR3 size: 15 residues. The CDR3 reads CASSPPQGWTGELFF. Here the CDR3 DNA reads TGTGCCAGCTCACCACCGCAGGGATGGACCGGGGAGCTGTTTTTT.

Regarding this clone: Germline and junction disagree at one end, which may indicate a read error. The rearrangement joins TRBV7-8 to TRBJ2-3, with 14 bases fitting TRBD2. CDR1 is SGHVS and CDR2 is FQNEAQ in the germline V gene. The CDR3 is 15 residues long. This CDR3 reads CASSSGLAGGTSKNF. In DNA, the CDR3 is TGTGCCAGCAGCTCCGGACTAGCGGGGGGAACCTCTAAAAATTTT.

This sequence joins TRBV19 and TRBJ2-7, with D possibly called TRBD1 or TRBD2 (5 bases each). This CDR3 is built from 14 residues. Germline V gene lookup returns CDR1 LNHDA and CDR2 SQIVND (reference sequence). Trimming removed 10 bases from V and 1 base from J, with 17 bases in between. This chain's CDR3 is CATRKGENSYEQYF. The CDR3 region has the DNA TGTGCCACCAGGAAAGGGGAGAATTCCTACGAGCAGTACTTC.

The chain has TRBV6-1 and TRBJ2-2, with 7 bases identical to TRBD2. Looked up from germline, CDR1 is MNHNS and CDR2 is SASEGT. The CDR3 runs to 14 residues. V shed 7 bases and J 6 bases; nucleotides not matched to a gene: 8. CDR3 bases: TGTGCCAGCATCCGGGGGAGGGGCTCCGGGGAGCTGTTTTTT. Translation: CASIRGRGSGELFF.

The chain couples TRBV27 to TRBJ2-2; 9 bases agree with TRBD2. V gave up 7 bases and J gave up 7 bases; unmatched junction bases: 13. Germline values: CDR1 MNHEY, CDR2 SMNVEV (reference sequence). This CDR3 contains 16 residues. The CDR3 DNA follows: TGTGCCAGCAATTTTGTAGCGGGAGAAAGCAGCGGGGAGCTGTTTTTT. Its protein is CASNFVAGESSGELFF.

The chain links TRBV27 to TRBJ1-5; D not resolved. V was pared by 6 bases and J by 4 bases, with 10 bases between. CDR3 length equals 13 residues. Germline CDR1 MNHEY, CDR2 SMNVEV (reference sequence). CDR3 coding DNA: TGTGCCAGCAGCCCCGGGTGGAATCAGCCCCAGCATTTT. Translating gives CASSPGWNQPQHF.

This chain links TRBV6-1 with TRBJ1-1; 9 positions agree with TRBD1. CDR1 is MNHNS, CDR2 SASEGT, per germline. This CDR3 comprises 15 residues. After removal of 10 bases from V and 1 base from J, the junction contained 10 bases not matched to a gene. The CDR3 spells CAISTPGQGNTEAFF. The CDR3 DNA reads TGTGCCATCAGCACGCCGGGACAGGGGAACACTGAAGCTTTCTTT.

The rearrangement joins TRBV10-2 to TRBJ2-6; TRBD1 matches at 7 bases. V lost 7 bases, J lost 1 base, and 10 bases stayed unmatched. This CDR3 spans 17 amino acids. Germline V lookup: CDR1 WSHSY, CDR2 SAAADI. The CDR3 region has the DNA TGCGCCAGCACCGGAGAGGGGGCGCGGTCTGGGGCCAACGTCCTGACTTTC. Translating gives CASTGEGARSGANVLTF.

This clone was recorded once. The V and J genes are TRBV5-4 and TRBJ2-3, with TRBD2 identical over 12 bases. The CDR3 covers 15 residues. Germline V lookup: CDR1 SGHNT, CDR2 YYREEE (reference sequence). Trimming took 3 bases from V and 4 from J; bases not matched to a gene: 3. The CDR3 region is CASSSASGRADTQYF. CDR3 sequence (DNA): TGTGCCAGCAGCTCCGCTAGCGGGAGGGCAGATACGCAGTATTTT.

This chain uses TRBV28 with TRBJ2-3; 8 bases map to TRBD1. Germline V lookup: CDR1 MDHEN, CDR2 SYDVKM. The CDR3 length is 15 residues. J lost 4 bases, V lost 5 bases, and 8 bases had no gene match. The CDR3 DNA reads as TGTGCCAGCAGTCAGGTCGGACAGGGTTCAGATACGCAGTATTTT. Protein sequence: CASSQVGQGSDTQYF.

CDR3 coding DNA: TGTGCTAGTGGTTTGGTAAAGGCAGGCAATCAGCCCCAGCATTTT. This sequence encodes CASGLVKAGNQPQHF. This chain joins TRBV12-5 and TRBJ1-5; D remains unclear. Trimming stripped 0 bases from V and 2 bases from J, with 8 bases between. The CDR3 has 15 residues. Germline CDR1 reads LGHNT; CDR2 reads FRNRAP.

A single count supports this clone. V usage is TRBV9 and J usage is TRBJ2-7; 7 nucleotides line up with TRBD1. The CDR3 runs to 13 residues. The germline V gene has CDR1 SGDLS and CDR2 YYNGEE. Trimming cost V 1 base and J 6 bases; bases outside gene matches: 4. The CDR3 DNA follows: TGTGCCAGCAGCGTACTACAGGGGTCCGAGCAGTACTTC. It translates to CASSVLQGSEQYF.

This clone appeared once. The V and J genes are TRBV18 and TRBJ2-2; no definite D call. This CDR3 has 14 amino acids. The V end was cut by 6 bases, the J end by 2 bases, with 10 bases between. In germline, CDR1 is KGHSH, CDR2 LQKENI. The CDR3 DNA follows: TGTGCCAGCTCTCAGATTCTTAACACCGGGGAGCTGTTTTTT. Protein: CASSQILNTGELFF.

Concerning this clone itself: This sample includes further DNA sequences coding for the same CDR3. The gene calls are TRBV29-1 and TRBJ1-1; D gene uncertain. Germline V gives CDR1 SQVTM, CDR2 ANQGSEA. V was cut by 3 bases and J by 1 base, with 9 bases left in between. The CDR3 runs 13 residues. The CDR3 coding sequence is TGCAGCGTTGAGGTCACCCCGAACACTGAAGCTTTCTTT. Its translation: CSVEVTPNTEAFF.

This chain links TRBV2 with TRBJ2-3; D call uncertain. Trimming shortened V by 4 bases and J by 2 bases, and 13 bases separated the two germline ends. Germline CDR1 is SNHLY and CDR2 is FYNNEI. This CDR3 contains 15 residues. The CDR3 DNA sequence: TGTGCCAGCAGTGGGGTCATCAGGAACACAGATACGCAGTATTTT. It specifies CASSGVIRNTDTQYF.

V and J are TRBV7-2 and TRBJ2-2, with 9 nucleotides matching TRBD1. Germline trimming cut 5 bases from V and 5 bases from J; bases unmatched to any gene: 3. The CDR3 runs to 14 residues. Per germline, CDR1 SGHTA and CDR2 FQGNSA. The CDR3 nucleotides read TGTGCCAGCAGCCCCGACAGGGGGACCGGGGAGCTGTTTTTT. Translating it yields CASSPDRGTGELFF.

CDR3: CASSLLGMNYGYTF. The CDR3 nucleotides read TGTGCCAGCAGTTTGCTTGGGATGAACTATGGCTACACCTTC. The chain combines TRBV19 with TRBJ1-2; D is uncertain. Germline V gives CDR1 LNHDA, CDR2 SQIVND (reference sequence). The V and J ends lost 9 bases and 2 bases respectively, with 16 bases between them. The CDR3 consists of 14 residues.

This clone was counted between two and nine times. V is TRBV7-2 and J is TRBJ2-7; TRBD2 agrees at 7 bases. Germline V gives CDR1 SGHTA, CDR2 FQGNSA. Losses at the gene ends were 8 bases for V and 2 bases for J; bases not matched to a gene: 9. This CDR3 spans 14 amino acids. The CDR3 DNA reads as TGTGCCAGCGGGTCTAGAGCGGGACCCTACGAGCAGTACTTC. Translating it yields CASGSRAGPYEQYF.

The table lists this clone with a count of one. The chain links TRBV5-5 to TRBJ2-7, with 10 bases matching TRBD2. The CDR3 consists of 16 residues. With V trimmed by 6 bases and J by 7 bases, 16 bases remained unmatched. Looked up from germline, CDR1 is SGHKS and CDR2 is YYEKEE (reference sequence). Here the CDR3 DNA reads TGTGCCAGCACCCTACCATGGAGCGGGGGGGCCGGAGAGCAGTACTTC. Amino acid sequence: CASTLPWSGGAGEQYF. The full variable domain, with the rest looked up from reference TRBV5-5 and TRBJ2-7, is DAGVTQSPTHLIKTRGQQVTLRCSPISGHKSVSWYQQVLGQGPQFIFQYYEKEERGRGNFPDRFSARQFPNYSSELNVNALLLGDSALYLCASTLPWSGGAGEQYFGPGTRLTVT.

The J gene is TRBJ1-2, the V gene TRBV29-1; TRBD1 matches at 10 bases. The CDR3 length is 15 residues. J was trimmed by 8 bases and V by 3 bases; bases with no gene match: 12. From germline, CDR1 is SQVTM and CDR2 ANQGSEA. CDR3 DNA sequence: TGCAGCGTTGACTCTGCCGGGACAGGGGAGAGAGGCTACACCTTC. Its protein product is CSVDSAGTGERGYTF.

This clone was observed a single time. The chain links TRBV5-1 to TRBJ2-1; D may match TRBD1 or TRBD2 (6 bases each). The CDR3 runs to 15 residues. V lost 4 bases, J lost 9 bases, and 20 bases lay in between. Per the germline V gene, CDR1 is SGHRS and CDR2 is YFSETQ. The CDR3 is CASSPAGGQRSEQFF. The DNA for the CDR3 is TGCGCCAGCAGCCCGGCCGGGGGCCAACGCAGTGAGCAGTTCTTC.

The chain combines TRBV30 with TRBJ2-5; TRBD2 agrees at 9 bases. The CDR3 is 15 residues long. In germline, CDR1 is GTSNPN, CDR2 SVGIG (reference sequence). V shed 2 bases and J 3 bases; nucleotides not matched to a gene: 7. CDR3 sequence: CAWSPGSGGKETQYF. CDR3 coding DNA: TGTGCCTGGAGTCCGGGCAGCGGGGGGAAAGAGACCCAGTACTTC.

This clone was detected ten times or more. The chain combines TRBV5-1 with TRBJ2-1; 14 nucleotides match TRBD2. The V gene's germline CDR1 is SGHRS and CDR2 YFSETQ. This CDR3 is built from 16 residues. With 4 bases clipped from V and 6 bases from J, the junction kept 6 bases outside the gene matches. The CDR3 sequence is CASSVTSGRVLNEQFF. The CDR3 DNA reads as TGCGCCAGCAGCGTGACTAGCGGGAGGGTTCTCAATGAGCAGTTCTTC.

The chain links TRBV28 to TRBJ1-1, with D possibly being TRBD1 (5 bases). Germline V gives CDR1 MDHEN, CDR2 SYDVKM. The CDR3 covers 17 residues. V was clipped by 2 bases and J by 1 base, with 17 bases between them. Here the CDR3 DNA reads TGTGCCAGCAGTTTAGGGGGGTCCAGCTCGGGGAACACTGAAGCTTTCTTT. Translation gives CASSLGGSSSGNTEAFF.

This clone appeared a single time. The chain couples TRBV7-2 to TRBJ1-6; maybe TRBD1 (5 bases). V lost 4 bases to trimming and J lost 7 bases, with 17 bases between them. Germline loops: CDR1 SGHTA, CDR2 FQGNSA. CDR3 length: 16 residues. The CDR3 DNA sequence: TGTGCCAGCAGCTCCGCCCCAGGGTTCGGCAATTCACCCCTCCACTTT. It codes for CASSSAPGFGNSPLHF.

CDR3 coding DNA: TGCGCCAGCAGCACGGCGGCGGGGGGCGGATCCTACAATGAGCAGTTCTTC. Residues: CASSTAAGGGSYNEQFF. The V gene is TRBV5-1, the J gene TRBJ2-1, with TRBD2 matching over 8 bases. The V segment lost 4 bases and the J segment 1 base; nucleotides outside the gene matches: 10. Germline CDR1 reads SGHRS; CDR2 reads YFSETQ. The CDR3 has 17 residues.

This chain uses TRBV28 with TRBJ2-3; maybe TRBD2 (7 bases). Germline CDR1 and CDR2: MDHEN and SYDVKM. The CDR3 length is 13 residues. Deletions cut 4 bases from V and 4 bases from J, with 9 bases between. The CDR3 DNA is TGTGCCAGCAGTTGGGGGGGCGCAGATACGCAGTATTTT. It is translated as CASSWGGADTQYF.

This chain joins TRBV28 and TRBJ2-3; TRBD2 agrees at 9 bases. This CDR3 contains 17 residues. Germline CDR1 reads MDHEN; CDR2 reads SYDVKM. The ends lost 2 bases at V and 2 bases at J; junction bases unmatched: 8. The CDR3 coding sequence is TGTGCCAGCAGTTTAGCGGGGGGGCTAAAAATCACAGATACGCAGTATTTT. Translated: CASSLAGGLKITDTQYF.

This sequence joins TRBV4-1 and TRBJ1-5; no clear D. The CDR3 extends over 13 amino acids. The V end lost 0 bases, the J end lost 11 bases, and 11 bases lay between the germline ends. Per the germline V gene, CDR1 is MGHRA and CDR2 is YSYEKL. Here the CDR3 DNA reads TGCGCCAGCAGCCAAGATGAGGCGGCCACCCAGCATTTT. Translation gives CASSQDEAATQHF.

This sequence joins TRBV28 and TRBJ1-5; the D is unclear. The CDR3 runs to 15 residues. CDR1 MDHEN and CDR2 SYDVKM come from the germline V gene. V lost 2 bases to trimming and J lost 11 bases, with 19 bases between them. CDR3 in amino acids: CASSLGVAGFVSQHF. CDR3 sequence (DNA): TGTGCCAGCAGTTTAGGAGTAGCCGGATTTGTATCCCAGCATTTT.